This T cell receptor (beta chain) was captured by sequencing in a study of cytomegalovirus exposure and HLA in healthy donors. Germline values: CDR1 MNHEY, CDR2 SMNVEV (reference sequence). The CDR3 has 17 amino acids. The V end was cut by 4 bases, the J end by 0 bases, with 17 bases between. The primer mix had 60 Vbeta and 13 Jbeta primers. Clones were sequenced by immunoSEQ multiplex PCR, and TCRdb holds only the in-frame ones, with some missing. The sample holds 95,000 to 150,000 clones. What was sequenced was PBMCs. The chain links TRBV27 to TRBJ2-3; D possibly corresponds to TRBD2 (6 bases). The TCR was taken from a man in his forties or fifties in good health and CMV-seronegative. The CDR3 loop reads CASSSPWDLTSTDTQYF. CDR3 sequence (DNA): TGTGCCAGCAGTTCCCCATGGGACTTAACTAGCACAGATACGCAGTATTTT.